These 22 T cell receptor beta chains share one sample of origin, sequenced in a study of breast tumors, draining lymph nodes, adjacent tissues. The lymph nodes were axillary draining lymph nodes from breast cancer patients. Via MiXCR, TCRdb re-called the multiplex PCR reads, giving one row per CDR3 protein. Here the sample spans about 220,000 distinct CDR3 sequences, about 34% being singletons. Sequencing was performed on axillary lymph node tissue. These receptors were obtained from a female donor with breast cancer. Some clones in this sample may be carry-over from other donors' samples.

There are many counts of this clonotype. V and J are TRBV11-2 and TRBJ2-1; 11 bases agree with TRBD2. CDR3 length: 17 amino acids. V lost 6 bases, J lost 0 bases, and 7 bases stayed unmatched. Germline V gene sequence: CDR1 SGHAT, CDR2 FQNNGV. The CDR3 DNA sequence: TGTGCCAGCAGTTACGGGACTAGCGGCTACTCCTACAATGAGCAGTTCTTC. This translates into CASSYGTSGYSYNEQFF.

This clonotype was detected many times. The V call is TRBV20-1, the J call TRBJ1-5, with 7 positions matching TRBD1. Germline V gene data show CDR1 as DFQATT and CDR2 as SNEGSKA (reference sequence). CDR3 length: 17 amino acids. Trimming at V came to 4 bases and at J to 0 bases, leaving 12 bases not matched to a gene. The CDR3 DNA reads as TGCAGTGCTAATTCGGACAGGAGCCTTTATAGCAATCAGCCCCAGCATTTT. It translates to CSANSDRSLYSNQPQHF.

The sample holds many counts of this clonotype. The chain uses TRBV20-1 and TRBJ2-2, with TRBD2 identical over 11 bases. CDR3 length equals 16 residues. V was pared by 0 bases and J by 6 bases, with 6 bases of the junction left unmatched. The germline V gene encodes CDR1 DFQATT and CDR2 SNEGSKA (reference sequence). The DNA of the CDR3 is TGCAGTGCTAGAGATATTAGCGGGAGGGCCGCCGGGGAGCTGTTTTTT. Protein: CSARDISGRAAGELFF.

The rearrangement uses TRBV18 and TRBJ2-2; 7 nucleotides agree with TRBD2. Losses at the gene ends were 2 bases for V and 1 base for J; bases not matched to a gene: 7. There are 17 residues in the CDR3. Germline CDR1 KGHSH, CDR2 LQKENI. In DNA, the CDR3 is TGTGCCAGCTCACCAAGCGCGGGGGACCTGAACACCGGGGAGCTGTTTTTT. Translating gives CASSPSAGDLNTGELFF.

This clonotype was counted many times. The J gene is TRBJ2-7, the V gene TRBV9; possibly TRBD2 for D (6 bases). Looked up from germline, CDR1 is SGDLS and CDR2 is YYNGEE. The CDR3 is 16 amino acids. V was shortened by 3 bases and J by 7 bases, with 23 bases between the two germline ends. The CDR3 DNA follows: TGTGCCAGCAGCGCCCCCGGGACCAGCGGGCGGCCTGAGCAGTACTTC. Translation gives CASSAPGTSGRPEQYF.

This chain links TRBV2 with TRBJ2-5; 8 positions agree with TRBD2. Germline values: CDR1 SNHLY, CDR2 FYNNEI. J gave up 5 bases and V 2 bases, and 10 bases lay outside the gene matches. There are 16 residues in the CDR3. CDR3 bases: TGTGCCAGCAGTGAAAGAAGCGGGAGTGGCAATGAGACCCAGTACTTC. Its translation is CASSERSGSGNETQYF.

This clonotype was recorded many times. A read error may be the cause here, since a much bigger clone is one base away. J is TRBJ1-6 and V is TRBV20-1; D is perhaps TRBD1 (5 bases). The CDR3 has 15 amino acids. The ends were cut back, 4 bases at V and 9 bases at J, with 19 bases in the middle. CDR1 and CDR2 from the germline V gene are DFQATT and SNEGSKA (reference sequence). The CDR3 coding sequence is TGCAGTGCTAAAGAGGGGAGGGCCAATACTTCACCCCTCCACTTT. Translated: CSAKEGRANTSPLHF.

In its sample, this clonotype was seen many times. This chain connects TRBV29-1 to TRBJ2-5, with TRBD1 identical over 9 bases. This CDR3 contains 13 residues. The germline CDR1 and CDR2 sequences are SQVTM and ANQGSEA. J lost 1 base, V lost 6 bases, and 3 bases had no gene match. CDR3 bases: TGCAGCGTCGGGACAGGGATCCAAGAGACCCAGTACTTC. It codes for CSVGTGIQETQYF.

The table lists this clonotype with many counts. This sequence joins TRBV7-2 and TRBJ2-7; 9 bases are shared with TRBD1. This CDR3 has 14 residues. V trimming: 3 bases; J trimming: 2 bases; junction bases outside the gene matches: 2. Per germline, CDR1 SGHTA and CDR2 FQGNSA. CDR3 sequence: CASSFRDRAYEQYF. In nucleotides, the CDR3 is TGTGCCAGCAGCTTCCGGGACAGGGCCTACGAGCAGTACTTC.

The rearrangement joins TRBV5-1 to TRBJ2-2; 8 positions match TRBD1. Losses at the gene ends were 2 bases for V and 3 bases for J; bases not matched to a gene: 15. From germline, CDR1 is SGHRS and CDR2 YFSETQ. The CDR3 has 19 amino acids. CDR3 residues: CASSFPGQGAPRYTGELFF. In nucleotides, the CDR3 is TGCGCCAGCAGCTTCCCGGGGCAGGGGGCGCCTAGATACACCGGGGAGCTGTTTTTT.

Concerning this clonotype itself: The germline gene is not matched at one end of the junction; a read error may be the cause. The chain employs TRBV27 and TRBJ2-5; 7 bases are a match to TRBD2. CDR1 is MNHEY and CDR2 is SMNVEV in the germline V gene (reference sequence). This CDR3 spans 16 amino acids. The CDR3 bases are TGTGCCAGCAGTCCTCATAGGGCTAGCGGACAAGGGACCCAGTACTTC. Protein: CASSPHRASGQGTQYF.

In this sample, this clonotype turned up many times. The rearrangement uses TRBV12-3 or TRBV12-4 and TRBJ1-2; D is ambiguous. The CDR3 is 14 amino acids. V was cut by 3 bases and J by 4 bases, with 12 bases left in between. As DNA, the CDR3 is TGTGCCAGCAGTTTTATGGGGATGGGCTATGGCTACACCTTC. This encodes CASSFMGMGYGYTF.

The chain has TRBV20-1 and TRBJ2-5; 12 bases are shared with TRBD2. V dropped 5 bases and J dropped 5; count of bases not matched to a gene: 12. Germline loops: CDR1 DFQATT, CDR2 SNEGSKA (reference sequence). The CDR3 consists of 16 residues. Written as DNA, the CDR3 is TGCAGTGCTGGAACCTCTAGCGGGGGGGCTATGGAGACCCAGTACTTC. It encodes CSAGTSSGGAMETQYF.

There are many counts of this clonotype. The V gene is TRBV7-2, the J gene TRBJ2-7; D gene uncertain. V gave up 1 base and J gave up 0 bases, with 7 bases separating them. CDR1 and CDR2 from the germline V gene are SGHTA and FQGNSA. CDR3 length equals 14 residues. CDR3 amino acids: CASSLGSLSYEQYF. In DNA form, the CDR3 reads TGTGCCAGCAGCTTAGGCAGCCTCTCCTACGAGCAGTACTTC.

The chain employs TRBV7-8 and TRBJ2-5; D might be TRBD1 (6 bases). The CDR3 extends over 12 amino acids. Trimming left V 1 base short and J 9 bases short, with 9 bases between. CDR1 and CDR2 (germline): SGHVS, FQNEAQ. The chain's CDR3 is CASSLGAGAQYF. CDR3 DNA: TGTGCCAGCAGCTTAGGGGCAGGGGCCCAGTACTTC.

This clonotype was seen just once. This chain joins TRBV4-3 and TRBJ2-1, with 8 bases that match TRBD1. Germline lookup yields CDR1 LGHNA and CDR2 YSLEER. The length of the CDR3 is 21 residues. V lost 2 bases and J lost 2; bases outside the gene matches: 20. The CDR3 DNA is TGCGCCAGCAGCCAACTAAAGCCATTCCGGACAGGGAGAGGGACCTACAATGAGCAGTTCTTC. Translation gives CASSQLKPFRTGRGTYNEQFF.

The genes are TRBV27 and TRBJ2-1, with TRBD2 matching 10 bases. The germline CDR1 and CDR2 sequences are MNHEY and SMNVEV (reference sequence). The CDR3 length is 17 residues. The V gene end was trimmed by 2 bases and the J gene end by 5 bases; junction bases not matched to a gene: 9. CDR3 bases: TGTGCCAGCAGTTTAAGTAGCGGGGGGACATTCGACAATGAGCAGTTCTTC. Amino acid sequence: CASSLSSGGTFDNEQFF.

This chain connects TRBV11-2 to TRBJ2-5, with D possibly TRBD1 on 7 matching bases. The V end lost 0 bases, the J end lost 4 bases, and 12 bases lay between the germline ends. Germline V gene lookup returns CDR1 SGHAT and CDR2 FQNNGV. The CDR3 spans 15 residues. The CDR3 spells CASSLEEGALETQYF. The DNA of the CDR3 is TGTGCCAGCAGCTTAGAGGAGGGGGCGCTAGAGACCCAGTACTTC.

This clonotype was counted at least ten times. The chain employs TRBV10-3 and TRBJ2-3; D perhaps matches TRBD1 (6 bases). Germline assignment: CDR1 ENHRY and CDR2 SYGVKD. The CDR3 has 15 residues. V lost 4 bases to trimming and J lost 4 bases, with 15 bases between them. Here the CDR3 DNA reads TGTGCCATCAGTGCGACCAGGGGTCCCGCAGATACGCAGTATTTT. It yields the protein CAISATRGPADTQYF.

There are many counts of this clonotype. V and J are TRBV11-2 and TRBJ2-3, with D possibly TRBD1 on 5 matching bases. Deletions cut 2 bases from V and 4 bases from J, with 10 bases between. Germline-derived CDR1 and CDR2 are SGHAT and FQNNGV. The CDR3 is 14 residues long. The DNA of the CDR3 is TGTGCCAGCAGCTTAATGGCAGGGCCAGATACGCAGTATTTT. As protein: CASSLMAGPDTQYF. The variable domain in full, completed from reference TRBV11-2 and TRBJ2-3, reads EAGVAQSPRYKIIEKRQSVAFWCNPISGHATLYWYQQILGQGPKLLIQFQNNGVVDDSQLPKDRFSAERLKGVDSTLKIQPAKLEDSAVYLCASSLMAGPDTQYFGPGTRLTVL.

This clonotype was detected a few times. V gene TRBV27 combines with J gene TRBJ1-2; TRBD1 matches 11 bases. CDR3 size: 16 residues. Germline CDR1 reads MNHEY; CDR2 reads SMNVEV (reference sequence). The V segment lost 3 bases and the J segment 5 bases; nucleotides outside the gene matches: 8. CDR3 sequence reads: CASSFRGTGGPYGYTF. CDR3 DNA sequence: TGTGCCAGCAGTTTTCGGGGGACAGGGGGGCCATATGGCTACACCTTC.

A single count supports this clonotype. The chain carries TRBV29-1 and TRBJ1-4; D not certain. The DNA end lines up better with TRBJ1-1; the J call may be wrong. CDR1 and CDR2 from the germline V gene are SQVTM and ANQGSEA. This CDR3 has 15 residues. The DNA of the CDR3 is TGCAGCGTCCACTACTCTTCTGTGGTGGGGACTGAAGCTTTCTTT. This codes for CSVHYSSVVGTEAFF.